This passage covers 23 T cell receptor beta chains from one sample sequenced in a study of T-cell reconstitution after alpha-beta-depleted transplantation in children. TCRbeta library construction was performed incorporating unique molecular identifiers. One entry per CDR3 protein, called by TCRdb with MiXCR from the PCR reads. The sample yields 500,000 to 650,000 distinct CDR3 sequences, 10% to 15% seen once. Source: PBMCs, mostly from graft donor cells, taken 360 days after TCRalphabeta/CD19-depleted stem cell transplant. The receptors shown here come from a male patient aged 10 to 17 who had a stem cell transplant for acute myeloid leukemia, so the T cells may come from the graft donor.

The chain combines TRBV15 with TRBJ2-5; D assignment may be TRBD1 or TRBD2 (5 bases each). The CDR3 contains 21 residues. Per germline, CDR1 LNHNV and CDR2 YYDKDF (reference sequence). Between the trimmed V and J ends, which lost 0 bases and 4 bases, there was a span of 30 bases. The CDR3 nucleotides read TGTGCCACCAGCAGAGAAAGATGGACAACCGGGACCCATCCTTCCAGAGAGACCCAGTACTTC. The encoded protein is CATSRERWTTGTHPSRETQYF.

This clonotype has a count of ten or more. The chain carries TRBV6-2 or TRBV6-3 and TRBJ2-3; possibly TRBD1 for D (5 bases). This CDR3 has 16 residues. The germline V gene encodes CDR1 MNHEY and CDR2 SVGEGT. V lost 6 bases and J 5 bases, leaving 21 bases between the germline ends. CDR3 protein: CASSRVTTAVGDTQYF. CDR3 coding DNA: TGTGCCAGCAGCAGGGTGACCACTGCGGTAGGAGATACGCAGTATTTT.

This clonotype was seen a handful of times. V usage is TRBV20-1 and J usage is TRBJ1-4; D call uncertain. Germline lookup yields CDR1 DFQATT and CDR2 SNEGSKA (reference sequence). This CDR3 region has 12 residues. Trimming shortened V by 6 bases and J by 12 bases, and 17 bases separated the two germline ends. CDR3 DNA sequence: TGCAGTGCACGGCGCGGGGAGACACAACTGTTTTTT. It yields the protein CSARRGETQLFF.

The chain carries TRBV7-3 and TRBJ2-3; D gene uncertain. Between the trimmed V and J ends, which lost 5 bases and 6 bases, there was a span of 18 bases. In germline, CDR1 is SGHTA, CDR2 FQGTGA. The CDR3 extends over 15 amino acids. The CDR3 loop is CASSPLRRAGDTQYF. The CDR3 DNA is TGTGCCAGCAGCCCCCTCCGTAGGGCCGGGGATACGCAGTATTTT.

This clonotype was picked up many times. The chain couples TRBV4-2 to TRBJ2-1, with D perhaps matching TRBD2 (6 bases). CDR3 length: 13 amino acids. Trimming cost V 4 bases and J 15 bases, with 19 bases left between them. Germline V gives CDR1 LGHNA, CDR2 YNFKEQ. The CDR3, as DNA: TGTGCCAGCAGCCCCCGTTCCAGCGGGCTCATGTTCTTC. This gives the protein CASSPRSSGLMFF.

This clonotype came up a few times. The gene calls are TRBV20-1 and TRBJ2-3, with 9 positions matching TRBD2. Unmatched junction bases numbered 4, after V lost 1 base and J lost 5 bases. Germline V gene lookup returns CDR1 DFQATT and CDR2 SNEGSKA (reference sequence). The CDR3 consists of 14 residues. The CDR3 sequence: CSARVGTSRDTQYF. DNA of the CDR3: TGCAGTGCTAGAGTGGGGACTAGCCGAGATACGCAGTATTTT.

Only a few counts were recorded for this clonotype. This chain links TRBV29-1 with TRBJ1-3, with D hard to call. Germline V lookup: CDR1 SQVTM, CDR2 ANQGSEA. The V and J ends lost 2 bases and 4 bases respectively, with 3 bases between them. The CDR3 contains 11 residues. The CDR3 sequence: CSVEIGNTIYF. CDR3 bases: TGCAGCGTTGAAATAGGAAACACCATATATTTT. The variable domain in full, with the rest retrieved from reference TRBV29-1 and TRBJ1-3, is SAVISQKPSRDICQRGTSLTIQCQVDSQVTMMFWYRQQPGQSLTLIATANQGSEATYESGFVIDKFPISRPNLTFSTLTVSNMSPEDSSIYLCSVEIGNTIYFGEGSWLTVV.

This clonotype was detected ten times or more. The gene calls are TRBV29-1 and TRBJ2-1; 8 positions agree with TRBD2. The CDR3 has 13 amino acids. Germline CDR1 is SQVTM and CDR2 is ANQGSEA. Trimming at V came to 6 bases and at J to 6 bases, leaving 7 bases not matched to a gene. DNA for the CDR3: TGCAGCGTCGGGACTAGTGGGGTCAATGAGCAGTTCTTC. Translated: CSVGTSGVNEQFF.

This clonotype appeared many times. The rearrangement uses TRBV24-1 and TRBJ2-1, with TRBD1 as a possible D gene (6 bases). Trimming pared 3 bases from V and 5 bases from J, leaving 16 bases between. CDR3 length: 16 amino acids. Germline V gene sequence: CDR1 KGHDR, CDR2 SFDVKD. CDR3 DNA: TGTGCCACCAGTGATCCGCAGGGGATGGGTCACAATGAGCAGTTCTTC. Residues: CATSDPQGMGHNEQFF.

This clonotype was counted ten times or more. The CDR3 here is CSAREGVSYEQYF. In DNA form, the CDR3 reads TGCAGTGCTAGGGAGGGGGTCTCCTACGAGCAGTACTTC. The chain uses TRBV20-1 and TRBJ2-7, with D perhaps assigned TRBD1 or TRBD2 (6 bases each). The CDR3 is made up of 13 amino acids. The V end lost 3 bases, the J end lost 0 bases, and 9 bases lay between the germline ends. CDR1 is DFQATT and CDR2 is SNEGSKA in the germline V gene (reference sequence).

This clonotype has just a few counts. This chain uses TRBV5-1 with TRBJ2-7; D unresolved. V lost 5 bases, J lost 1 base, and 13 bases lay in between. The CDR3 length is 14 residues. Germline V CDR1 and CDR2: SGHRS, YFSETQ. The CDR3 sequence: CASSSTVNSYEQYF. The CDR3 nucleotides read TGCGCCAGCAGTTCGACCGTGAATTCCTACGAGCAGTACTTC. The whole variable domain, remainder taken from reference TRBV5-1 and TRBJ2-7, is KAGVTQTPRYLIKTRGQQVTLSCSPISGHRSVSWYQQTPGQGLQFLFEYFSETQRNKGNFPGRFSGRQFSNSRSEMNVSTLELGDSALYLCASSSTVNSYEQYFGPGTRLTVT.

This clonotype showed up many times. This chain uses TRBV29-1 with TRBJ1-1; 7 bases match TRBD1. Germline CDR1 and CDR2: SQVTM and ANQGSEA. This CDR3 contains 14 residues. Trimming removed 6 bases from V and 0 bases from J; junction bases left unmatched: 7. CDR3 nucleotides: TGCAGCGTCGCCACCGGGACAGTGAACACTGAAGCTTTCTTT. Protein product: CSVATGTVNTEAFF.

This clonotype was recorded a few times. V and J are TRBV29-1 and TRBJ2-2, with 9 bases matching TRBD2. CDR3 length: 16 residues. Germline CDR1 and CDR2: SQVTM and ANQGSEA. V was clipped by 5 bases and J by 2 bases; unmatched bases: 9. This CDR3 is CSVRAGLARNTGELFF. CDR3 DNA sequence: TGCAGCGTTAGGGCCGGACTAGCGAGAAACACCGGGGAGCTGTTTTTT.

The chain uses TRBV15 and TRBJ2-7; D gene uncertain. Per germline, CDR1 LNHNV and CDR2 YYDKDF (reference sequence). V was trimmed by 0 bases and J by 2 bases, leaving 5 bases between them. CDR3 size: 13 residues. This CDR3 reads CATSRDLPYEQYF. The CDR3, as DNA: TGTGCCACCAGCAGAGATCTTCCCTACGAGCAGTACTTC.

The CDR3 protein is CASSKTRDRGRNQPQHF. The CDR3 nucleotides read TGTGCCAGCAGCAAAACTCGGGACAGGGGTCGGAATCAGCCCCAGCATTTT. The rearrangement uses TRBV21-1 and TRBJ1-5; the table's TRBD1 call for D was not verified on the DNA. TRBV21-1 is a recognized pseudogene. The CDR3 sequence is 17 residues long.

The table lists this clonotype with a few counts. The chain has TRBV5-1 and TRBJ2-1; 8 bases line up with TRBD2. Trimming removed 0 bases from V and 4 bases from J; junction bases left unmatched: 9. This CDR3 has 17 residues. Germline V lookup: CDR1 SGHRS, CDR2 YFSETQ. The CDR3 nucleotides are TGCGCCAGCAGCTTGGCGACATTAGCGGGGTATTACAATGAGCAGTTCTTC. This codes for CASSLATLAGYYNEQFF. The full variable domain, with the rest looked up from reference TRBV5-1 and TRBJ2-1, is KAGVTQTPRYLIKTRGQQVTLSCSPISGHRSVSWYQQTPGQGLQFLFEYFSETQRNKGNFPGRFSGRQFSNSRSEMNVSTLELGDSALYLCASSLATLAGYYNEQFFGPGTRLTVL.

This clonotype was counted only a few times. The chain employs TRBV20-1 and TRBJ2-3, with 8 nucleotides matching TRBD2. From germline, CDR1 is DFQATT and CDR2 SNEGSKA (reference sequence). The CDR3 spans 17 residues. Losses at the gene ends were 5 bases for V and 1 base for J; bases not matched to a gene: 14. Written as DNA, the CDR3 is TGCAGTGCTGCTAACGACCCCGGACTAGCAGGCACAGATACGCAGTATTTT. Protein: CSAANDPGLAGTDTQYF.

The sample holds a few counts of this clonotype. The chain couples TRBV20-1 to TRBJ2-1; 7 bases agree with TRBD2. Germline V gives CDR1 DFQATT, CDR2 SNEGSKA (reference sequence). CDR3 length: 15 residues. Germline trimming cut 2 bases from V and 0 bases from J; bases unmatched to any gene: 4. The CDR3 DNA reads TGCAGTGCTAGACAACTAGCGAGCTCCTACAATGAGCAGTTCTTC. It specifies CSARQLASSYNEQFF.

This chain joins TRBV7-2 and TRBJ2-7; D is uncertain. CDR1 is SGHTA and CDR2 is FQGNSA in the germline V gene. The CDR3 consists of 15 residues. Trimming pared 1 base from V and 3 bases from J, leaving 13 bases between. The DNA of the CDR3 is TGTGCCAGCAGCTTAGATTACGGCAGAAACTACGAGCAGTACTTC. As protein: CASSLDYGRNYEQYF.

The chain carries TRBV15 and TRBJ2-1, with 7 bases matching TRBD2. Germline V gene data show CDR1 as LNHNV and CDR2 as YYDKDF (reference sequence). Trimming at V came to 6 bases and at J to 3 bases, leaving 5 bases not matched to a gene. This CDR3 contains 14 residues. Here the CDR3 DNA reads TGTGCCACCAGGGGCGGGAGAGTCTACAATGAGCAGTTCTTC. Translation: CATRGGRVYNEQFF.

This clonotype occurred a few times. The CDR3 DNA reads as TGTGCCAGCACCACGGGGACAGGGGGCAGCAATGAGCAGTTCTTC. This gives the protein CASTTGTGGSNEQFF. The J gene is TRBJ2-1, the V gene TRBV6-2 or TRBV6-3; 12 nucleotides align to TRBD1. The CDR3 has 15 residues. J was trimmed by 6 bases and V by 7 bases; bases with no gene match: 7. In germline, CDR1 is MNHEY, CDR2 SVGEGT.

This clonotype has a handful of counts. This chain joins TRBV15 and TRBJ2-5; no reliable D call. The CDR3 runs to 14 residues. V was clipped by 0 bases and J by 4 bases, with 9 bases between them. Per the germline V gene, CDR1 is LNHNV and CDR2 is YYDKDF (reference sequence). The CDR3 region is CATSRDSDVETQYF. CDR3 sequence (DNA): TGTGCCACCAGCAGAGATTCGGACGTAGAGACCCAGTACTTC.

This clonotype was detected a few times. The gene calls are TRBV4-3 and TRBJ2-7; D is perhaps TRBD1 (5 bases). The V gene's germline CDR1 is LGHNA and CDR2 YSLEER. CDR3 length equals 14 residues. The V gene lost 0 bases and the J gene lost 6 bases, with 12 bases spanning the gap. The CDR3 DNA reads TGCGCCAGCAGCCAAGATTTTATAGGGGCCGAGCAGTACTTC. It yields the protein CASSQDFIGAEQYF.